One sample yielded the 4 T cell receptor beta chains listed below, sequenced in a study of blood T cell repertoires in COVID-19 (dated by TCRdb to about 2020). The library was produced with the immunoSEQ multiplex PCR assay. The table comes from immuneACCESS by way of TCRdb, which keeps in-frame sequences with V and J called. Part of the clones is missing from these tables; in studies checked, under half for an unresolved V gene and the rest for unknown reasons. The sample data list around 470,000 clones, and about 90% of these were observed just once. Clones ranked in the top ten supply approximately 0.55% of the sample. The sample taken for sequencing was PBMCs or T cells enriched from blood (not recorded which). These receptor sequences come from a man between 18 and 29 years old who had recovered from COVID-19.

This clone was recorded once. The genes are TRBV7-9 and TRBJ2-5; 12 nucleotides align to TRBD2. Germline assignment: CDR1 SEHNR and CDR2 FQNEAQ (reference sequence). The CDR3 sequence is 15 residues long. J lost 7 bases, V lost 3 bases, and 6 bases had no gene match. CDR3 protein: CASSLTGLAGLTQYF. The CDR3 DNA reads TGTGCCAGCAGCTTGACCGGACTAGCGGGGTTGACCCAGTACTTC.

V and J are TRBV5-4 and TRBJ2-1; D is perhaps TRBD2 (6 bases). Trimming pared 4 bases from V and 1 base from J, leaving 12 bases between. The germline V gene has CDR1 SGHNT and CDR2 YYREEE (reference sequence). CDR3 size: 15 residues. Written as DNA, the CDR3 is TGTGCCAGCAGCGCGGGACTCCCTTCCTACAATGAGCAGTTCTTC. It codes for CASSAGLPSYNEQFF.

The sample holds one count of this clone. V gene TRBV2 combines with J gene TRBJ1-1, with D possibly TRBD1 on 5 matching bases. Germline V gives CDR1 SNHLY, CDR2 FYNNEI. Trimming took off 7 bases at V and 4 bases at J, with 13 bases between the two ends. The CDR3 runs 13 residues. The CDR3 DNA reads as TGTGCCAGCACCCTTCAGGGATCCACTGAAGCTTTCTTT. Its protein is CASTLQGSTEAFF.

The genes are TRBV9 and TRBJ2-1, with D unclear. The germline V gene encodes CDR1 SGDLS and CDR2 YYNGEE. Trimming shortened V by 4 bases and J by 2 bases, and 7 bases separated the two germline ends. The CDR3 contains 13 residues. The CDR3 spells CASSPKTYNEQFF. In DNA form, the CDR3 reads TGTGCCAGCAGCCCTAAAACCTACAATGAGCAGTTCTTC.